A single sample is the source of the 26 T cell receptor beta chains below, sequenced in a study of blood T cell repertoires in COVID-19 (dated by TCRdb to between 2020 and 2021). The library was generated by the immunoSEQ multiplex PCR assay. The table comes from immuneACCESS by way of TCRdb, which keeps in-frame sequences with V and J called. Part of the clones is missing from these tables; in studies checked, under half for an unresolved V gene and the rest for unknown reasons. The sample data list 100,000 to 120,000 clones, and about 85% of these were observed just once. Together, the top ten hold around 4.1% of the sample. Sequencing was performed on peripheral blood. The receptors were sampled from a man aged 50 to 59 with acute or convalescent COVID-19.

The chain employs TRBV24-1 and TRBJ2-3; possibly TRBD1 for D (6 bases). Germline CDR1 KGHDR, CDR2 SFDVKD. V was clipped by 1 base and J by 6 bases, with 13 bases between them. This CDR3 region has 15 residues. CDR3 coding DNA: TGTGCCACCAGTGATTTAGCCGACAGGACGGATACGCAGTATTTT. As protein: CATSDLADRTDTQYF.

The V gene is TRBV30, the J gene TRBJ2-3; D gene ambiguous. Trimming left V 5 bases short and J 6 bases short, with 12 bases between. Germline-derived CDR1 and CDR2 are GTSNPN and SVGIG (reference sequence). The CDR3 sequence is 12 residues long. The CDR3 protein is CAWSFDRDTQYF. In DNA form, the CDR3 reads TGTGCCTGGTCCTTTGATCGGGATACGCAGTATTTT. The full variable domain, rest sourced from reference TRBV30 and TRBJ2-3, is SQTIHQWPATLVQPVGSPLSLECTVEGTSNPNLYWYRQAAGRGLQLLFYSVGIGQISSEVPQNLSASRPQDRQFILSSKKLLLSDSGFYLCAWSFDRDTQYFGPGTRLTVL.

The gene calls are TRBV19 and TRBJ1-6; a weak D match, TRBD1 (5 bases). The CDR3 is made up of 15 amino acids. V lost 2 bases and J lost 3, with 8 bases in between. The germline gives CDR1 LNHDA, CDR2 SQIVND (reference sequence). The CDR3 bases are TGTGCCAGTAGTATAAGGACAAACTATAATTCACCCCTCCACTTT. Translation gives CASSIRTNYNSPLHF.

V gene TRBV5-1 combines with J gene TRBJ2-6, with D maybe TRBD1 (5 bases). CDR3 length: 16 residues. Germline CDR1 is SGHRS and CDR2 is YFSETQ. V was trimmed by 5 bases and J by 0 bases, leaving 12 bases between them. CDR3 residues: CASRLPRVSGANVLTF. The CDR3 DNA follows: TGCGCCAGCAGATTACCCAGGGTCTCTGGGGCCAACGTCCTGACTTTC. Together with reference TRBV5-1 and TRBJ2-6, the CDR3 gives the full variable domain: KAGVTQTPRYLIKTRGQQVTLSCSPISGHRSVSWYQQTPGQGLQFLFEYFSETQRNKGNFPGRFSGRQFSNSRSEMNVSTLELGDSALYLCASRLPRVSGANVLTFGAGSRLTVL.

The rearrangement joins TRBV6-5 to TRBJ2-1; a possible D gene is TRBD2 (7 bases). Germline V CDR1 and CDR2: MNHEY, SVGAGI. V was pared by 6 bases and J by 7 bases, with 16 bases between. The CDR3 covers 14 residues. CDR3 bases: TGTGCCAGCAGGCCGGGGGGCGCTGGGAATGAGCAGTTCTTC. Its protein is CASRPGGAGNEQFF.

The rearrangement uses TRBV19 and TRBJ1-5, with 10 bases identical to TRBD1. The CDR3 length is 15 residues. The germline V gene has CDR1 LNHDA and CDR2 SQIVND (reference sequence). V lost 1 base to trimming and J lost 9 bases; unmatched junction nucleotides: 6. In nucleotides, the CDR3 is TGTGCCAGTAGTATAGGGACAGGGGGACGATGGCCCCAGCATTTT. Translating gives CASSIGTGGRWPQHF.

This clone was counted a single time. The chain has TRBV18 and TRBJ1-6; 7 bases are shared with TRBD1. This CDR3 region has 19 residues. V shed 2 bases, J shed 0 bases, and the junction held 10 bases outside the gene matches. The germline V gene has CDR1 KGHSH and CDR2 LQKENI. DNA for the CDR3: TGTGCCAGCTCACCAAGTCAACCCGGACAGGTCTCCTATAATTCACCCCTCCACTTT. Translating gives CASSPSQPGQVSYNSPLHF.

This chain connects TRBV6-4 to TRBJ1-2; D remains ambiguous. V lost 4 bases to trimming and J lost 6 bases, with 12 bases between them. Germline CDR1 is MRHNA and CDR2 is SNTAGT. CDR3 length: 13 residues. The CDR3 bases are TGTGCCAGCAGTGGGAATGGAGTCGATGGCTACACCTTC. Protein product: CASSGNGVDGYTF.

V usage is TRBV3-1 (or the pseudogene TRBV3-2) and J usage is TRBJ1-2, with 7 positions matching TRBD1. CDR1 LGHDT and CDR2 YNNKEL come from the germline V gene (reference sequence). The CDR3 is 15 amino acids. V lost 4 bases and J lost 4; bases outside the gene matches: 9. The CDR3 DNA is TGTGCCAGCAGCCCTAGACAGGGCCCTCGCTATGGCTACACCTTC. Its translation is CASSPRQGPRYGYTF.

This chain uses TRBV3-1 (or the pseudogene TRBV3-2) with TRBJ2-1, with D maybe TRBD1 (6 bases). Germline V gene data show CDR1 as LGHDT and CDR2 as YNNKEL (reference sequence). Trimming took 5 bases from V and 4 from J, leaving 18 bases between them. CDR3 length: 16 amino acids. DNA for the CDR3: TGTGCCAGCAGCTTGCACAGGGTAGGCGCTTACAATGAGCAGTTCTTC. Encoded protein: CASSLHRVGAYNEQFF.

The genes are TRBV5-1 and TRBJ1-1; 10 bases agree with TRBD1. There are 13 residues in the CDR3. The germline CDR1 and CDR2 sequences are SGHRS and YFSETQ. V was pared by 4 bases and J by 6 bases, with 3 bases of the junction left unmatched. This CDR3 reads CASSIGQGAEAFF. CDR3 DNA: TGCGCCAGCAGCATAGGACAGGGGGCTGAAGCTTTCTTT.

This clone has only one observation. The rearrangement joins TRBV19 to TRBJ2-1; 7 nucleotides align to TRBD2. V shed 5 bases and J 3 bases; nucleotides not matched to a gene: 7. CDR3 length: 15 amino acids. CDR1 and CDR2 from the germline V gene are LNHDA and SQIVND (reference sequence). Here the CDR3 reads CASSYGSSGYNEQFF. The CDR3 nucleotides read TGTGCCAGTAGTTACGGGTCTAGCGGCTACAATGAGCAGTTCTTC.

CDR3 bases: TGTGCCAGCATCTACGGGGGGCGGGTGGGGGAGCAGTACTTC. Protein product: CASIYGGRVGEQYF. The rearrangement joins TRBV11-2 to TRBJ2-7, with D perhaps matching TRBD2 (7 bases). The CDR3 contains 14 residues. Germline V gene lookup returns CDR1 SGHAT and CDR2 FQNNGV. V was shortened by 7 bases and J by 7 bases, with 20 bases between the two germline ends.

The gene calls are TRBV6-5 and TRBJ2-2, with 9 bases identical to TRBD1. The CDR3 is 15 residues long. CDR1 and CDR2 from the germline V gene are MNHEY and SVGAGI. J was trimmed by 5 bases and V by 0 bases; bases with no gene match: 1. DNA of the CDR3: TGTGCCAGCAGTTACTCGACAGGGGGGACCGGGGAGCTGTTTTTT. Residues: CASSYSTGGTGELFF.

The chain joins TRBV7-8 to TRBJ1-4; the D is unclear. V was pared by 4 bases and J by 7 bases, with 19 bases between. This CDR3 has 16 residues. In germline, CDR1 is SGHVS, CDR2 FQNEAQ. The chain's CDR3 is CASSSPGSSDGEKLFF. The CDR3, as DNA: TGTGCCAGCAGCTCCCCTGGGAGTTCCGACGGTGAAAAACTGTTTTTT.

The CDR3 protein is CASSIDSQSYEQYF. CDR3 DNA: TGCGCCAGCAGCATAGACAGTCAATCCTACGAGCAGTACTTC. The rearrangement joins TRBV5-1 to TRBJ2-7; D possibly corresponds to TRBD1 (5 bases). V lost 4 bases to trimming and J lost 1 base, with 12 bases between them. The CDR3 loop spans 14 amino acids. CDR1 SGHRS and CDR2 YFSETQ come from the germline V gene.

The chain joins TRBV6-1 to TRBJ2-7; D uncertain. V was trimmed by 0 bases and J by 2 bases, leaving 11 bases between them. The CDR3 has 15 amino acids. Germline CDR1 and CDR2: MNHNS and SASEGT. Written as DNA, the CDR3 is TGTGCCAGCAGTGAAGCGTGGGCCCAGACCTACGAGCAGTACTTC. It encodes CASSEAWAQTYEQYF.

This sequence joins TRBV19 and TRBJ2-2; the match to TRBD1 covers 8 bases. Losses at the gene ends were 5 bases for V and 5 bases for J; bases not matched to a gene: 13. Germline values: CDR1 LNHDA, CDR2 SQIVND (reference sequence). The CDR3 contains 17 residues. The CDR3: CASSSPQGASRTGELFF. In nucleotides, the CDR3 is TGTGCCAGTAGTTCACCTCAGGGGGCGAGTCGGACCGGGGAGCTGTTTTTT.

This clone was observed a single time. The CDR3 is CASTAGGSSYEQYF. For the CDR3, the DNA is TGTGCCAGTACCGCAGGGGGATCTTCCTACGAGCAGTACTTC. The J gene is TRBJ2-7, the V gene TRBV19; 7 positions agree with TRBD1. The CDR3 covers 14 residues. The V and J ends lost 7 bases and 1 base, in that order; junction bases with no gene match: 7. CDR1 is LNHDA and CDR2 is SQIVND in the germline V gene (reference sequence).

This sequence joins TRBV12-5 and TRBJ2-1; 14 bases agree with TRBD2. The CDR3 is made up of 18 amino acids. Losses at the gene ends were 1 base for V and 4 bases for J; bases not matched to a gene: 6. Germline V gene data show CDR1 as LGHNT and CDR2 as FRNRAP. In DNA form, the CDR3 reads TGTGCTAGTGGTTTGGACGGGACTAGCGGGAGCAGGTACAATGAGCAGTTCTTC. Translated, it gives CASGLDGTSGSRYNEQFF.

In its sample, this clone was seen once. The V and J genes are TRBV6-5 and TRBJ2-5; TRBD2 matches at 7 bases. Trimming took 8 bases from V and 5 from J; bases not matched to a gene: 14. The CDR3 extends over 15 amino acids. Germline V gives CDR1 MNHEY, CDR2 SVGAGI. CDR3 DNA sequence: TGTGCCAGCGCAAACTCCGGGGGGTGGAGCGAGACCCAGTACTTC. This gives the protein CASANSGGWSETQYF.

V gene TRBV15 combines with J gene TRBJ1-3; D perhaps matches TRBD1 (5 bases). Germline values: CDR1 LNHNV, CDR2 YYDKDF (reference sequence). Deletions cut 0 bases from V and 0 bases from J, with 6 bases between. The CDR3 is made up of 15 amino acids. CDR3: CATSREDTSGNTIYF. In DNA, the CDR3 is TGTGCCACCAGCAGAGAGGACACCTCTGGAAACACCATATATTTT.

V and J are TRBV11-3 and TRBJ2-2; 7 nucleotides line up with TRBD2. Germline CDR1 SGHNT, CDR2 YENEEA. The ends lost 5 bases at V and 6 bases at J; junction bases unmatched: 12. CDR3 length equals 16 residues. DNA for the CDR3: TGTGCCAGCAGCCCCTTTTCTGGGAGGGCCTCCGGGGAGCTGTTTTTT. Amino acids: CASSPFSGRASGELFF.

This chain uses TRBV27 with TRBJ1-1; TRBD1 matches 7 bases. The V and J ends lost 5 bases and 0 bases, in that order; junction bases with no gene match: 3. The CDR3 length is 14 residues. Looked up from germline, CDR1 is MNHEY and CDR2 is SMNVEV (reference sequence). CDR3 amino acids: CASSVQGLNTEAFF. DNA for the CDR3: TGTGCCAGCAGTGTACAGGGGTTGAACACTGAAGCTTTCTTT.

This chain connects TRBV27 to TRBJ1-2, with 8 bases fitting TRBD1. V lost 6 bases, J lost 6 bases, and 3 bases stayed unmatched. Germline V gene sequence: CDR1 MNHEY, CDR2 SMNVEV (reference sequence). The CDR3 is made up of 12 amino acids. CDR3 region: CASSPGGHGYTF. The DNA for the CDR3 is TGTGCCAGCAGCCCAGGGGGCCATGGCTACACCTTC.

A single count supports this clone. The rearrangement uses TRBV7-2 and TRBJ2-5, with a tentative D call TRBD2 (5 bases). This CDR3 has 13 amino acids. Trimming left V 1 base short and J 3 bases short, with 6 bases between. Germline CDR1 SGHTA, CDR2 FQGNSA. CDR3 in amino acids: CASSLGGEETQYF. CDR3 coding DNA: TGTGCCAGCAGCTTAGGGGGAGAAGAGACCCAGTACTTC.